Presented here are 7 T cell receptor beta chains from one specimen sequenced in a study of molecular identifiers for immune sequencing clone quantification. TCRdb reanalysed the PCR reads using MiXCR and keeps one entry per CDR3 protein. The sample lists nearly 55,000 distinct CDR3 sequences, 35% to 40% occurring once. The specimen was naive CD8+ T cells from blood, with Jurkat cell RNA spiked in. Sample subset: FACS-sorted CD8+CD4-CCR7+CD45RA+ naive T cells. These receptors were collected from a human donor in good health. Some libraries in this study had Jurkat cell RNA spiked in.

This clonotype has ten or more counts. This chain links TRBV29-1 with TRBJ1-4; possible D gene TRBD1, 5 bases. V was clipped by 3 bases and J by 14 bases, with 13 bases between them. Germline V CDR1 and CDR2: SQVTM, ANQGSEA. This CDR3 spans 11 amino acids. DNA of the CDR3: TGCAGCGTTGAGGAATCTGAGGGGCTGTTTTTT. It codes for CSVEESEGLFF.

This clonotype was picked up many times. CDR3 protein: CASRRVGLAGGYGPYEQYF. In DNA form, the CDR3 reads TGTGCCAGCAGACGCGTCGGACTAGCGGGAGGGTACGGCCCCTACGAGCAGTACTTC. The genes are TRBV28 and TRBJ2-7; 15 nucleotides agree with TRBD2. The germline gives CDR1 MDHEN, CDR2 SYDVKM. The CDR3 has 19 residues. V shed 6 bases, J shed 2 bases, and the junction held 14 bases outside the gene matches.

This clonotype rates as medium-sized. The chain is built from TRBV7-8 and TRBJ1-4; D not resolved. Per germline, CDR1 SGHVS and CDR2 FQNEAQ. This CDR3 comprises 14 residues. Trimming removed 0 bases from V and 0 bases from J, with 2 bases in between. The CDR3 DNA reads as TGTGCCAGCAGCTTAGCTTCAACTAATGAAAAACTGTTTTTT. Translating it yields CASSLASTNEKLFF. The entire variable domain, with the rest obtained from reference TRBV7-8 and TRBJ1-4, is as follows: GAGVSQSPRYKVAKRGQDVALRCDPISGHVSLFWYQQALGQGPEFLTYFQNEAQLDKSGLPSDRFFAERPEGSVSTLKIQRTQQEDSAVYLCASSLASTNEKLFFGSGTQLSVL.

On this clonotype itself: Its ends do not fully match the called genes, so a read error is possible. The CDR3 region has the DNA TGTGCCAGCAGTTACGGACTAGCGGGGGTCAATGAGCGGTTCTTC. Translating gives CASSYGLAGVNERFF. This chain connects TRBV27 to TRBJ2-1; 13 nucleotides agree with TRBD2. CDR3 length equals 15 residues. Per the germline V gene, CDR1 is MNHEY and CDR2 is SMNVEV (reference sequence).

This clonotype came up once. One end of the junction fails to match germline, which may point to a read error. This chain links TRBV12-5 with TRBJ2-5; 12 nucleotides match TRBD1. CDR1 and CDR2 from the germline V gene are LGHNT and FRNRAP. The CDR3 has 16 amino acids. The CDR3 DNA follows: TGTGCTAGTGGTTTGGTGGGGACAGGGGGCCAAGAGCCCCAGTACTTC. Translated: CASGLVGTGGQEPQYF.

This clonotype has ten or more counts. The CDR3 is CSVLDPNTEAFF. CDR3 DNA: TGCAGCGTACTTGATCCGAACACTGAAGCTTTCTTT. This sequence joins TRBV29-1 and TRBJ1-1, with D uncertain. V was trimmed by 6 bases and J by 1 base, leaving 9 bases between them. Germline CDR1 reads SQVTM; CDR2 reads ANQGSEA. There are 12 residues in the CDR3.

The chain joins TRBV20-1 to TRBJ2-7; D is unclear. This CDR3 has 14 amino acids. CDR1 DFQATT and CDR2 SNEGSKA come from the germline V gene (reference sequence). The germline V and J ends were trimmed by 0 bases and 3 bases, with 12 bases remaining between them. The CDR3 nucleotides read TGCAGTGCTAGAGATCCTGGACCGGGCTACGAGCAGTACTTC. It specifies CSARDPGPGYEQYF.